This TCR beta chain derives from a study of beta chain features in type 1 diabetes. Turning to the study itself: The number of sorted cells examined across all samples was fewer than 110,000,000. Regarding the study as a whole: Type 1 diabetes patients had TCRB CDR3s that were shorter (moderately but significantly so) in all four CD4+ subsets.

Since all of the isolated RNA was reverse transcribed, expressed TCRB transcripts were what got sequenced. It was found that naive, central memory and regulatory T cell samples averaged about 3.5 million reads. Libraries were prepared by immunoSEQ multiplex PCR; TCRdb keeps only in-frame clonotypes and omits some of them. The table lists roughly 350,000 clones, 8% to 10% of them singletons. There are 16 residues in the CDR3. From germline, CDR1 is SGHTA and CDR2 FQGNSA. Each donor gave one heparinised blood draw averaging approximately 120 mL. Of note for this clone: Its matching antigen is unknown. The germline gene is not matched at one end of the junction; a read error may be the cause.

This TCR was sampled from a man aged 25-45 years with type 1 diabetes. The chain links TRBV7-2 to TRBJ2-5; 8 bases map to TRBD1. The source material was central memory CD4+ T cells from blood. The CDR3, as DNA: TGTGCCAGCAGCCCTCCGGCAGGGGGCCGAAGAGAGGCCCAGTACTTC. Translating it yields CASSPPAGGRREAQYF.